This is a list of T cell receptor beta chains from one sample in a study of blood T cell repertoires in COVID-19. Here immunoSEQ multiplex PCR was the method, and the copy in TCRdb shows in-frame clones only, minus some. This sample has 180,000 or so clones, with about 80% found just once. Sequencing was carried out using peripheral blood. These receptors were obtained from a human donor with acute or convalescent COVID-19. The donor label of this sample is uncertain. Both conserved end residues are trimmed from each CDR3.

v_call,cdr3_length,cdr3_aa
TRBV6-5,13,ASSPSLGQSYEQY
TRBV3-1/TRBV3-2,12,ASSPGSHNSPLH
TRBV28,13,ASSLSTQFQETQY
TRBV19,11,ASRDRDDYGYT
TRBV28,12,ASSRQGGGNTIY
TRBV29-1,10,SVAGEKGEQY
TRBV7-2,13,ASSLGQGGDSPLH
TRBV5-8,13,ASSLGGERNTEAF
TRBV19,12,ASSIQGVNEKLF
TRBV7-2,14,ASSSAYRDGLNGYT
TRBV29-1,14,SVLRGRAGGTYEQY
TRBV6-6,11,ASSYSAGTEAF
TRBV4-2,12,ASSTVAGPGELF
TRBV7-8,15,ASSYSPGDFSGNTIY
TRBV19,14,ASSYGRHATNEKLF
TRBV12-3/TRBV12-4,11,ASSFEGDQPQH
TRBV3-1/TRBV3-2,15,ASSYSRLRDSGSIQY
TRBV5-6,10,ASSRDRGRAF
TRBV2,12,ASRNQGSSYEQY
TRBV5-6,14,ASSLGGPLGNQPQH
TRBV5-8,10,ASSLPRSEQF
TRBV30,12,AWSPGTGNQPQH
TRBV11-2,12,ASSPASGIGEQF
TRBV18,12,ASSPLNSPDGYT
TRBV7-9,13,ASSPRGLADYEQY
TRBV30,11,AWGRQGNYGYT
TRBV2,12,ASSDQRAPYEQY
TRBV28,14,ASSPLQGPGVETQY
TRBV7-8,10,ASSPPGYGYT
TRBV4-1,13,ASSHGLAGTYEQY